This T cell receptor beta chain was obtained from a study of cytomegalovirus exposure and HLA in healthy donors. Study-level information: Genetic ancestry analysis placed around four fifths of the 398 donors that were genotyped in the Caucasian-associated cluster. Broader study findings: The authors later linked a missense DCLRE1C variant to TCR beta V- and J-gene trimming.

In the case of this clone: Its antigen remains unknown.

The PCR ran on 60 Vbeta and 13 Jbeta primers. The data were produced by immunoSEQ multiplex PCR, yet TCRdb's version contains in-frame clones alone and is incomplete. The sample holds around 150,000 clones, approximately 83% seen once. From germline, CDR1 is MNHEY and CDR2 SVGAGI. CDR3 length: 14 amino acids. Trimming pared 5 bases from V and 2 bases from J, leaving 12 bases between. The receptor was isolated from a man aged 35 to 55 in good health and CMV-seronegative. The specimen sequenced was PBMCs. V and J are TRBV6-5 and TRBJ1-2; D may be TRBD1 (6 bases). CDR3 in DNA: TGTGCCAGCAGTAGGGAACAGGGAAACTATGGCTACACCTTC. Translated: CASSREQGNYGYTF.